The 5 T cell receptor beta chains below were found in one sample sequenced in a study of blood T cell repertoires in COVID-19. The table came from immunoSEQ multiplex PCR; TCRdb's copy has only in-frame clones and leaves some out. This table has 200,000 or so clones, roughly 80% appearing once. Specimen: peripheral blood. These receptors originate from a woman aged 55-69 years who had recovered from COVID-19.

This rearrangement joins TRBV11-3 to TRBJ2-5; 9 nucleotides align to TRBD2. CDR1 and CDR2 (germline): SGHNT, YENEEA. This CDR3 is built from 15 residues. Losses at the gene ends were 5 bases for V and 3 bases for J; bases not matched to a gene: 7. The CDR3, as DNA: TGTGCCAGCAGCCCCGGGGGCGGGGGGGAAGAGACCCAGTACTTC. Residues: CASSPGGGGEETQYF.

The chain joins TRBV7-2 to TRBJ2-7; 8 bases align to TRBD2. This CDR3 has 16 amino acids. The germline gives CDR1 SGHTA, CDR2 FQGNSA. Unmatched junction bases numbered 8, after V lost 4 bases and J lost 0 bases. As DNA, the CDR3 is TGTGCCAGCAGCTACACACCCGGGACTAGCTCCTACGAGCAGTACTTC. Its protein is CASSYTPGTSSYEQYF.

This chain connects TRBV7-9 to TRBJ1-4, with D perhaps TRBD1 (5 bases). V lost 5 bases, J lost 5 bases, and 12 bases lay in between. The CDR3 totals 14 residues. Germline lookup yields CDR1 SEHNR and CDR2 FQNEAQ (reference sequence). The CDR3 sequence: CASSALGPNEKLFF. As DNA, the CDR3 is TGTGCCAGCAGCGCACTGGGGCCCAATGAAAAACTGTTTTTT.

The chain carries TRBV21-1 and TRBJ2-1; the D call in the table, TRBD1, was not verified against the DNA. TRBV21-1 is tagged as a pseudogene. This CDR3 region has 13 residues. CDR3 sequence (DNA): TGTGCCAGCAGACAGGGGGCGCAAAATGAGCAGTTCTTC. Translated: CASRQGAQNEQFF.

The chain is built from TRBV5-4 and TRBJ2-1; D perhaps matches TRBD2 (7 bases). Germline values: CDR1 SGHNT, CDR2 YYREEE (reference sequence). The V end lost 4 bases, the J end lost 8 bases, and 22 bases lay between the germline ends. This CDR3 comprises 16 residues. CDR3 DNA: TGTGCCAGCAGCGCCTGGTTAGGGGGGGGACGGGATGAGCAGTTCTTC. Protein sequence: CASSAWLGGGRDEQFF.